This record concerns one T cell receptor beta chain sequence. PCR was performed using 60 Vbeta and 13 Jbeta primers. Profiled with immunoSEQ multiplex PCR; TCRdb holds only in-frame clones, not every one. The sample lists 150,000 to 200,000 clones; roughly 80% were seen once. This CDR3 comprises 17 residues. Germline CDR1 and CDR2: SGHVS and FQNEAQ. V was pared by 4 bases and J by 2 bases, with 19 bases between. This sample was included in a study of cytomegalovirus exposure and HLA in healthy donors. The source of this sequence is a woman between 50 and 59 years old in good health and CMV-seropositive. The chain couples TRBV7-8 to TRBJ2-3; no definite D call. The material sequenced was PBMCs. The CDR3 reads CASSSVPDTTVTDTQYF. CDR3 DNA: TGTGCCAGCAGCTCCGTCCCCGACACCACGGTCACAGATACGCAGTATTTT.